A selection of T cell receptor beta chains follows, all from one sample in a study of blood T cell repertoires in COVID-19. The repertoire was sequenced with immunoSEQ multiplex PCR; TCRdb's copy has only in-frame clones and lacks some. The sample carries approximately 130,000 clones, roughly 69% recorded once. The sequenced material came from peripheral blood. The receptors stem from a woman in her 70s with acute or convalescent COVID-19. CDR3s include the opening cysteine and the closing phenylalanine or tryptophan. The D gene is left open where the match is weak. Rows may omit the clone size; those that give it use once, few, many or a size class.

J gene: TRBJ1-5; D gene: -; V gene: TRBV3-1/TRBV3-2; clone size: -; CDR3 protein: CASSQEAGNQPQHF; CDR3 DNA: TGTGCCAGCAGCCAAGAGGCAGGGAATCAGCCCCAGCATTTT
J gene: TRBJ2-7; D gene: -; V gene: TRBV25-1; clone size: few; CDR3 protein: CASSVTYEQYF; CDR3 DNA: TGTGCCAGCAGTGTTACCTATGAGCAGTACTTC
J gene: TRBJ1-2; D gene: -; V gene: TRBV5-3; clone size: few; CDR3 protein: CARRDSGAGGYTF; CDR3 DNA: TGTGCCAGAAGAGATTCAGGGGCGGGTGGCTACACCTTC
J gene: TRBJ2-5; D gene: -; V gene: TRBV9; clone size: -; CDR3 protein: CASSVEGRGTQYF; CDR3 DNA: TGTGCCAGCAGCGTAGAAGGGCGGGGGACCCAGTACTTC
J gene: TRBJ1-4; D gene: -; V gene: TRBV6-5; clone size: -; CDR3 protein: CASGGETNEKLFF; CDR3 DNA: TGTGCCAGCGGAGGGGAAACTAATGAAAAACTGTTTTTT
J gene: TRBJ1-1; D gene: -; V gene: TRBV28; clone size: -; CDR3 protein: CASTVGVTNTEAFF; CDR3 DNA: TGTGCCAGCACCGTAGGGGTAACGAACACTGAAGCTTTCTTT
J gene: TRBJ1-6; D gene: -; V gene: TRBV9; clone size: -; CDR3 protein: CASSHAPSSYNSPLHF; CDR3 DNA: TGTGCCAGCAGCCATGCCCCGAGCTCCTATAATTCACCCCTCCACTTT
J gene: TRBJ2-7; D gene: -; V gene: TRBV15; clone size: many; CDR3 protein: CATGEDSSYEQYF; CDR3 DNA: TGTGCCACCGGCGAGGACAGCTCCTACGAGCAGTACTTC
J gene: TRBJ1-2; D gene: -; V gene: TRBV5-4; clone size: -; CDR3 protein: CASSLYQGGYTF; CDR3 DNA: TGTGCCAGCAGCTTGTATCAGGGGGGCTACACCTTC
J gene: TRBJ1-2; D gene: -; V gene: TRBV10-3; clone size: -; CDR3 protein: CAISESDSKYGYTF; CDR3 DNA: TGTGCCATCAGTGAGTCGGACAGTAAATATGGCTACACCTTC
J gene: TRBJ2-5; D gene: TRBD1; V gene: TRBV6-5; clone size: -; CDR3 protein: CASSYIGGQETQYF; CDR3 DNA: TGTGCCAGCAGTTACATAGGGGGCCAGGAGACCCAGTACTTC
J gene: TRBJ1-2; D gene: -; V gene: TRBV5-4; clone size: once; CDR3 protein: CASSRGQLGNYGYTF; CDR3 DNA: TGTGCCAGCAGCCGAGGACAGCTGGGTAACTATGGCTACACCTTC
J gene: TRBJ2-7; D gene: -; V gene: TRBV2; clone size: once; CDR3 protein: CASSAYREAYEQYF; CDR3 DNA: TGTGCCAGCAGTGCGTATCGGGAAGCTTACGAGCAGTACTTC
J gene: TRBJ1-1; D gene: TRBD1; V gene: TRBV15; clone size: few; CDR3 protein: CATSRDRDTEAFF; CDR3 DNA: TGTGCCACCAGCAGGGACAGGGACACTGAAGCTTTCTTT
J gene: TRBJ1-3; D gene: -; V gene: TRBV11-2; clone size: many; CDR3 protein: CASSLTDTGNTIYF; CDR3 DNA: TGTGCCAGCAGCTTAACGGACACCGGAAACACCATATATTTT
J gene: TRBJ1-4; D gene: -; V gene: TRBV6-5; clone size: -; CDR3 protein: CASSYPWAEEKLFF; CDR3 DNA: TGTGCCAGCAGTTATCCGTGGGCAGAAGAAAAACTGTTTTTT
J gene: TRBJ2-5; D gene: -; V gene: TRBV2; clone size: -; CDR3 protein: CASSSSVYRETQYF; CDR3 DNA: TGTGCCAGCAGTTCTAGTGTCTATAGGGAGACCCAGTACTTC
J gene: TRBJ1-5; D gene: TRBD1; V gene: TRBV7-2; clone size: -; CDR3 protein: CASSLSATGVQPQHF; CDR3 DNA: TGTGCCAGCAGCTTATCCGCGACAGGGGTTCAGCCCCAGCATTTT
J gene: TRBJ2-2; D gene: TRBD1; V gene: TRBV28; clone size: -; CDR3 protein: CASSFSSGGTGELFF; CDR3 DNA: TGTGCCAGCAGTTTCTCGTCAGGGGGTACGGGGGAGCTGTTTTTT
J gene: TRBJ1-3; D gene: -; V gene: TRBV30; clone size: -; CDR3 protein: CAREQISGNTIYF; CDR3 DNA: TGTGCCCGTGAACAGATCTCTGGAAACACCATATATTTT
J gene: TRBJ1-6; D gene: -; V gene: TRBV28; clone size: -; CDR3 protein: CASSSLGHENSALHF; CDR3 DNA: TGTGCCAGCAGTTCGTTGGGACACGAGAATTCAGCCCTCCACTTT
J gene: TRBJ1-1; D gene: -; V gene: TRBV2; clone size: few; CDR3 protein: CASSRDFSEAFF; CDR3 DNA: TGTGCCAGCAGTAGGGACTTCAGTGAAGCTTTCTTT
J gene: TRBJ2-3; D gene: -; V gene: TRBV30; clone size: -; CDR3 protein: CAWSPIDSEDTQYF; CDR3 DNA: TGTGCCTGGAGTCCCATTGACAGTGAAGATACGCAGTATTTT
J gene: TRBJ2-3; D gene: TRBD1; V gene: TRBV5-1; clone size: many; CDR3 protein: CASSSSDRGRFDTQYF; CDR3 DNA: TGCGCCAGCAGTTCCTCCGACAGGGGTCGTTTTGATACGCAGTATTTT
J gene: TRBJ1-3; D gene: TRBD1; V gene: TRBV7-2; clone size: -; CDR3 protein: CASSVQGADTIYF; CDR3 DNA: TGTGCCAGCAGCGTACAGGGGGCGGACACCATATATTTT
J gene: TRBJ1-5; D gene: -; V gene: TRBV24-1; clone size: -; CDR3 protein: CATSDSPGNQPQHF; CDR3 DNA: TGTGCCACCAGTGATTCTCCAGGGAATCAGCCCCAGCATTTT
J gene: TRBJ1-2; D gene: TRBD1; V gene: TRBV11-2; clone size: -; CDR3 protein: CASSLPGTGRGNGYTF; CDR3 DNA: TGTGCCAGCAGCCTACCCGGGACAGGGAGGGGTAACGGCTACACCTTC
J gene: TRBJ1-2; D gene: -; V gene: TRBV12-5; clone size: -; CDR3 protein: CASGLGQVLGYTF; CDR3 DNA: TGTGCTAGTGGTTTGGGACAGGTTCTGGGCTACACCTTC
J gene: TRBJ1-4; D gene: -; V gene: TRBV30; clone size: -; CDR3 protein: CAWSGQDNEKLFF; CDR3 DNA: TGTGCCTGGAGTGGACAGGATAATGAAAAACTGTTTTTT
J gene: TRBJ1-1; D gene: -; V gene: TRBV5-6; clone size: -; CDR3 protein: CASSPRGWYRNTEAFF; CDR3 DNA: TGTGCCAGCAGCCCGAGAGGGTGGTATCGGAACACTGAAGCTTTCTTT
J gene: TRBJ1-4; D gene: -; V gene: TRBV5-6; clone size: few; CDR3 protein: CASSLPGVNEKLFF; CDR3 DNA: TGTGCCAGCAGCCTCCCAGGGGTTAATGAAAAACTGTTTTTT
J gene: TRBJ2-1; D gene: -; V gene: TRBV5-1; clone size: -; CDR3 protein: CASSLNPSVRACEQFF; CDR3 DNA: TGCGCCAGCAGCTTGAACCCTAGCGTAAGAGCTTGTGAGCAGTTCTTC
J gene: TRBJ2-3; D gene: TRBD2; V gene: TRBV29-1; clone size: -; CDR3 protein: CSVGLAGTDTQYF; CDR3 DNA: TGCAGCGTTGGACTAGCGGGCACAGATACGCAGTATTTT
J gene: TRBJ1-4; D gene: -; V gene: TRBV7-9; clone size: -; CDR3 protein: CASSRQDANEKLFF; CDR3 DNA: TGTGCCAGCAGCCGACAGGACGCTAATGAAAAACTGTTTTTT
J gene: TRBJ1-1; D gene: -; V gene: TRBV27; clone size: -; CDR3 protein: CASSWGGNTEAFF; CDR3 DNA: TGTGCCAGCAGTTGGGGAGGGAACACTGAAGCTTTCTTT
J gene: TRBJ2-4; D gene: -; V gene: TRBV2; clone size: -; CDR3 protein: CASSEWQVLTNIQYF; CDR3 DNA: TGTGCCAGCAGTGAATGGCAGGTTTTGACGAACATTCAGTACTTC
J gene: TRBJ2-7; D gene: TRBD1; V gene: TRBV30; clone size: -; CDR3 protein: CAWSRDRGREQYF; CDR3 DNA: TGTGCCTGGAGCCGGGACAGGGGTAGGGAGCAGTACTTC
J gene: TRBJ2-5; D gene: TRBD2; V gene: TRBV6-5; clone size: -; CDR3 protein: CASSISSGLQETQYF; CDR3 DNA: TGTGCCAGCAGTATCTCTAGCGGGCTCCAAGAGACCCAGTACTTC
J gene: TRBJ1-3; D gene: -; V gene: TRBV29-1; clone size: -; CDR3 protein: CSVGLGAGNTIYF; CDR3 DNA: TGCAGCGTTGGGCTCGGGGCTGGAAACACCATATATTTT